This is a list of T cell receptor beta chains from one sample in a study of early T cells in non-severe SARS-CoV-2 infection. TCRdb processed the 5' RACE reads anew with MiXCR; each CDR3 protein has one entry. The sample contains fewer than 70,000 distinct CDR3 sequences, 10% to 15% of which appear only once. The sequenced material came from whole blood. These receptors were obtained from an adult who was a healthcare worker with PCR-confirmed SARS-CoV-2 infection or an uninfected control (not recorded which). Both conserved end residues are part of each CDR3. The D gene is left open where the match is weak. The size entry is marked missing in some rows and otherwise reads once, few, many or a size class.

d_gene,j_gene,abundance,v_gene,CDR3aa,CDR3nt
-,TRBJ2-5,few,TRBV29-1,CSVESSPGTQYF,TGCAGCGTTGAAAGTTCACCGGGGACCCAGTACTTC
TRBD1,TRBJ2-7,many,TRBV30,CAWSATSGTGREQYF,TGTGCCTGGAGCGCAACTTCCGGGACAGGGCGTGAGCAGTACTTC
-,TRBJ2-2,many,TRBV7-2,CASSLGRGNTGELFF,TGTGCCAGCAGCTTAGGGCGGGGGAACACCGGGGAGCTGTTTTTT
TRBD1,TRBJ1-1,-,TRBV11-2,CASRIQGATEAFF,TGTGCCAGCAGAATACAGGGGGCGACTGAAGCTTTCTTT
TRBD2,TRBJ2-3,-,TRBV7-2,CASSLFPQGGGADTQYF,TGTGCCAGCAGCTTGTTCCCTCAGGGCGGGGGGGCCGATACGCAGTATTTT
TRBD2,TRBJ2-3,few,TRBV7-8,CASSLGLAGGPSDSQYF,TGTGCCAGCAGCTTAGGTCTAGCGGGGGGCCCCAGCGACTCGCAGTATTTT
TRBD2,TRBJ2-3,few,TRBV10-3,CAIRLLAGESTDTQYF,TGTGCCATCAGACTTCTAGCGGGAGAAAGCACAGATACGCAGTATTTT
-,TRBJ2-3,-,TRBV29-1,CSVIRDRADTQYF,TGCAGCGTGATTCGGGACCGCGCAGATACGCAGTATTTT
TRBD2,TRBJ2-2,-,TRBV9,CASSVAGGRTGELFF,TGTGCCAGCAGCGTAGCGGGAGGGCGCACCGGGGAGCTGTTTTTT
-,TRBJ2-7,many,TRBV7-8,CASSLASSSYEQYF,TGTGCCAGCAGCTTAGCCTCGAGCTCCTACGAGCAGTACTTC
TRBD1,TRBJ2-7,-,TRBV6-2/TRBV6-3,CASSRDSPYEQYF,TGTGCCAGCAGCAGGGACAGCCCCTACGAGCAGTACTTC
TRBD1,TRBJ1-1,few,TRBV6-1,CASTGRDRGFDTEAFF,TGTGCCAGCACAGGCCGGGACAGGGGGTTCGACACTGAAGCTTTCTTT
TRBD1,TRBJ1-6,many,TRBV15,CATSRDLDRGNSPLHF,TGTGCCACCAGCAGAGATCTAGACAGGGGGAATTCACCCCTCCACTTT
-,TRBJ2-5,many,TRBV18,CASSPSKRTVGEETQYF,TGTGCCAGCTCACCATCTAAGCGGACGGTAGGAGAGGAGACCCAGTACTTC
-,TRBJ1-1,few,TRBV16,CASEGPLRNTEAFF,TGTGCCAGCGAGGGACCACTCCGGAACACTGAAGCTTTCTTT
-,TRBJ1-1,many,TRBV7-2,CASSPPRRLMNTEAFF,TGTGCCAGCAGCCCGCCCCGGAGGCTAATGAACACTGAAGCTTTCTTT
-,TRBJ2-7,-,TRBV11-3,CASSLITYEQYF,TGTGCCAGCAGCTTGATAACCTACGAGCAGTACTTC
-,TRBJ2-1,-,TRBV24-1,CATSDIQGPLDEQFF,TGTGCCACCAGTGATATTCAGGGACCCCTCGATGAGCAGTTCTTC
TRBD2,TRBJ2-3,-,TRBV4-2,CASSQEGTSKDTQYF,TGTGCCAGCAGCCAAGAAGGGACTAGCAAGGATACGCAGTATTTT
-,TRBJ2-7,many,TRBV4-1,CASSQGVEQYF,TGCGCCAGCAGCCAAGGAGTGGAGCAGTACTTC
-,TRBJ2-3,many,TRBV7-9,CASSLEWAQYF,TGTGCCAGCAGCTTGGAATGGGCGCAGTATTTT
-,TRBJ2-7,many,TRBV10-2,CASSDKHSYEQYF,TGCGCCAGCAGTGATAAACACTCCTACGAGCAGTACTTC
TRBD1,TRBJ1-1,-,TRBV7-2,CASSLRDRKAFF,TGTGCCAGCAGCCTCCGGGACAGGAAAGCTTTCTTT
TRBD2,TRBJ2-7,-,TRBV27,CASSYLGTSGSSYEQYF,TGTGCCAGCAGTTACCTAGGGACTAGCGGGAGCTCCTACGAGCAGTACTTC
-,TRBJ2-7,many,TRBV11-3,CASSSRPRSYEQYF,TGTGCCAGCAGCTCCCGCCCCAGGAGCTACGAGCAGTACTTC
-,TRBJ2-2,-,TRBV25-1,CASSSPGAGVTGELFF,TGTGCCAGCAGCTCCCCCGGGGCAGGGGTTACCGGGGAGCTGTTTTTT
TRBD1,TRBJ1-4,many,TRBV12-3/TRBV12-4,CASSRRTGPNEKLFF,TGTGCCAGCAGCCGTAGGACAGGTCCTAATGAAAAACTGTTTTTT
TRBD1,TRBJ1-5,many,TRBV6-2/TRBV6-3,CASSWNRDRGRGNQPQHF,TGTGCCAGCAGTTGGAACCGGGACAGGGGAAGGGGCAATCAGCCCCAGCATTTT
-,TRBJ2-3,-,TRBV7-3,CASSPGVLGVGDTQYF,TGTGCCAGCAGCCCGGGGGTATTAGGCGTGGGTGATACGCAGTATTTT
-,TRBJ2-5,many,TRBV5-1,CASSLVWGQETQYF,TGCGCCAGCAGCTTGGTGTGGGGCCAAGAGACCCAGTACTTC
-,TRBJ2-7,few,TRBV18,CASSTGRGYYEQYF,TGTGCCAGCTCCACAGGGAGGGGGTACTACGAGCAGTACTTC
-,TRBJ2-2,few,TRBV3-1,CASTLASAGTGELFF,TGTGCCAGCACCCTAGCCTCGGCGGGGACCGGGGAGCTGTTTTTT
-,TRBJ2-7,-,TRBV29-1,CSVRERLFYEQYF,TGCAGCGTTCGCGAGAGGCTCTTCTACGAGCAGTACTTC
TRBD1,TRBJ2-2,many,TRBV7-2,CASSRTGPSTGELFF,TGTGCCAGCAGCCGGACAGGACCCTCCACCGGGGAGCTGTTTTTT
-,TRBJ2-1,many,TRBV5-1,CASSLGGENEQFF,TGCGCCAGCAGCTTGGGAGGGGAGAATGAGCAGTTCTTC
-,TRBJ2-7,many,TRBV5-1,CASSLVGAEGVEQYF,TGCGCCAGCAGCTTGGTCGGGGCGGAAGGGGTCGAGCAGTACTTC
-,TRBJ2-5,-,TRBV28,CASTRAGETQYF,TGTGCCAGCACTAGAGCGGGCGAGACCCAGTACTTC
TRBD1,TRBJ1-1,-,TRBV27,CASSFGTGVTEAFF,TGTGCCAGCAGTTTCGGGACAGGCGTAACTGAAGCTTTCTTT
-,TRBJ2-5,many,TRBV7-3,CASSLLAQQETQYF,TGTGCCAGCAGCTTACTAGCGCAACAAGAGACCCAGTACTTC
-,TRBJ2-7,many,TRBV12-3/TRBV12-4,CASNNGLVSPYEQYF,TGTGCCAGCAACAATGGACTCGTTAGTCCCTACGAGCAGTACTTC
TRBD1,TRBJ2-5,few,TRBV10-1,CASSWDREAGETQYF,TGCGCCAGCAGTTGGGACAGGGAAGCCGGAGAGACCCAGTACTTC
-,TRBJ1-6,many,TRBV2,CASSAPGSSYNSPLHF,TGTGCCAGCAGTGCCCCAGGGAGCTCCTATAATTCACCCCTCCACTTT
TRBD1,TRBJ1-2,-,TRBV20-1,CSARRDSPYGYTF,TGCAGTGCTCGACGGGACAGCCCCTATGGCTACACCTTC
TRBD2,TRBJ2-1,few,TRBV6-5,CASSRGTSGSSEQFF,TGTGCCAGCAGTCGCGGGACTAGCGGGAGTAGTGAGCAGTTCTTC
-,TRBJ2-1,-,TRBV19,CASSWTVPPTSRRVNEQFF,TGTGCCAGTAGTTGGACGGTGCCTCCGACTAGTCGAAGGGTCAATGAGCAGTTCTTC
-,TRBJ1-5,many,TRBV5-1,CASSFEGRGQPQHF,TGCGCCAGCAGCTTCGAAGGACGCGGACAGCCCCAGCATTTT
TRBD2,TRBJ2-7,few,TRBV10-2,CASKTSGYYEQYF,TGCGCCAGCAAGACTAGCGGATACTACGAGCAGTACTTC
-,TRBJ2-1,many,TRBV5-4,CASSLGGRVYREQFF,TGTGCCAGCAGCTTGGGGGGGCGAGTTTACAGAGAGCAGTTCTTC
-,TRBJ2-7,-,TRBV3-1,CASRDSGTYYEQYF,TGTGCCAGCAGGGACAGCGGGACATATTACGAGCAGTACTTC